This TCR beta chain was recovered during a study of siplizumab effects on memory and regulatory T cells. Per germline, CDR1 LGHNA and CDR2 YNFKEQ. The CDR3 is 15 residues long. Trimming cost V 4 bases and J 5 bases, with 14 bases left between them. Each sample contributed roughly 9.3 x 10^4 TCR templates to the assay. Only in-frame clones appear in the TCRdb table, and some are missing; sequencing was by immunoSEQ multiplex PCR. The table has some 52,000 clones, about 97% seen once; the top ten hold under 0.7%. Unstimulated naive, memory, effector memory and TEMRA subsets underwent sequencing in three donor pairs. Notes on this clone: Its specificity is unknown.

Study-wide results and caveats: Whether proliferating Tregs in siplizumab cultures suppress was not functionally confirmed. Naive T cells looked more diverse than memory cells and looked like major alloresponse contributors.

V gene TRBV4-2 combines with J gene TRBJ2-2; a weak D match, TRBD2 (6 bases). The TCR sequence derives from a human donor in good health. The specimen was naive CD4+ T cells sorted from blood. Written as DNA, the CDR3 is TGTGCCAGCAGCCCCCTGGATGGGACTACCGGGGAGCTGTTTTTT. Its translation is CASSPLDGTTGELFF.